The rows below give T cell receptor beta chains drawn from one sample of a study of blood T cell repertoires in COVID-19. Assay: immunoSEQ multiplex PCR; the TCRdb copy retains only in-frame clones and omits some. The sample has 150,000 to 200,000 clones, less than 85% seen once. The sample was PBMCs or T cells enriched from blood (not recorded which). The receptor source for this set is a woman aged 55-70 years with acute COVID-19. The CDR3 runs from the conserved cysteine through the conserved F or W. Fields, in order: CDR3 length, clone size, D gene, J gene, V gene, CDR3 DNA, CDR3 protein. D genes are given only for firm matches. Rows may omit the clone size; those that give it use once, few, many or a size class.

len: 10; abundance: NA; d_gene: NA; j_gene: TRBJ2-2; v_gene: TRBV19; CDR3nt: TGTGCCAGTAGTCACAGAGAGCTGTTTTTT; CDR3aa: CASSHRELFF
len: 16; abundance: few; d_gene: TRBD2; j_gene: TRBJ2-1; v_gene: TRBV4-2; CDR3nt: TGTGCCAGCAGCCAAGATGGGACTAGCGGGGGCAATGAGCAGTTCTTC; CDR3aa: CASSQDGTSGGNEQFF
len: 14; abundance: once; d_gene: NA; j_gene: TRBJ2-2; v_gene: TRBV7-8; CDR3nt: TGTGCCAGCAGCTTAGGTCCTGTCCCCGGGGAGCTGTTTTTT; CDR3aa: CASSLGPVPGELFF
len: 16; abundance: NA; d_gene: TRBD1; j_gene: TRBJ1-2; v_gene: TRBV6-5; CDR3nt: TGTGCCAGCAGTTTGGACAGGGGGGGATTCGACTATGGCTACACCTTC; CDR3aa: CASSLDRGGFDYGYTF
len: 17; abundance: NA; d_gene: TRBD2; j_gene: TRBJ2-3; v_gene: TRBV7-8; CDR3nt: TGTGCCAGCAGCGTAAGCGGGAGGGCCAGGGGCACAGATACGCAGTATTTT; CDR3aa: CASSVSGRARGTDTQYF
len: 13; abundance: NA; d_gene: NA; j_gene: TRBJ1-2; v_gene: TRBV5-4; CDR3nt: TGTGCCAGCAGCTTGGACAGGCAGTATGGCTACACCTTC; CDR3aa: CASSLDRQYGYTF
len: 15; abundance: once; d_gene: NA; j_gene: TRBJ2-2; v_gene: TRBV5-1; CDR3nt: TGCGCCAGCAGCCTACTAGAGAGGGGGACCGGGGAGCTGTTTTTT; CDR3aa: CASSLLERGTGELFF
len: 17; abundance: NA; d_gene: TRBD1; j_gene: TRBJ2-7; v_gene: TRBV7-8; CDR3nt: TGTGCCAGCAGCTCGATACGGACAGGGTCAAGCTCCTACGAGCAGTACTTC; CDR3aa: CASSSIRTGSSSYEQYF
len: 19; abundance: NA; d_gene: TRBD2; j_gene: TRBJ2-4; v_gene: TRBV9; CDR3nt: TGTGCCAGCAGCCCGGGGGGACTAGCGGGAGGTCGAGCCAAAAACATTCAGTACTTC; CDR3aa: CASSPGGLAGGRAKNIQYF
len: 16; abundance: NA; d_gene: TRBD1; j_gene: TRBJ1-1; v_gene: TRBV7-9; CDR3nt: TGTGCCAGCAGCTCTCCACTCAGGGGGAGGAACACTGAAGCTTTCTTT; CDR3aa: CASSSPLRGRNTEAFF
len: 15; abundance: NA; d_gene: TRBD1; j_gene: TRBJ1-3; v_gene: TRBV28; CDR3nt: TGTGCCAGCAGTCCCGGGACAGTCTCTGGAAACACCATATATTTT; CDR3aa: CASSPGTVSGNTIYF
len: 13; abundance: few; d_gene: TRBD2; j_gene: TRBJ2-5; v_gene: TRBV6-2/TRBV6-3; CDR3nt: TGTGCCAGCAGTCGTGGACTAGGGGAGACCCAGTACTTC; CDR3aa: CASSRGLGETQYF
len: 15; abundance: few; d_gene: NA; j_gene: TRBJ1-6; v_gene: TRBV7-9; CDR3nt: TGTGCCAGCAGCTTTACCAAAGGGGTCGGGTCACCCCTCCACTTT; CDR3aa: CASSFTKGVGSPLHF
len: 15; abundance: NA; d_gene: TRBD1; j_gene: TRBJ1-2; v_gene: TRBV28; CDR3nt: TGTGCCAGCAGCCCTCCGGGACAGGGGGCCGGTGGCTACACCTTC; CDR3aa: CASSPPGQGAGGYTF
len: 16; abundance: NA; d_gene: NA; j_gene: TRBJ2-3; v_gene: TRBV9; CDR3nt: TGTGCCAGCAGCGTAGGCGATTTCGCTGGCACAGATACGCAGTATTTT; CDR3aa: CASSVGDFAGTDTQYF
len: 17; abundance: few; d_gene: TRBD2; j_gene: TRBJ2-3; v_gene: TRBV9; CDR3nt: TGTGCCAGCAGCGTAACTTGGACTAGCGGGGGCACAGATACGCAGTATTTT; CDR3aa: CASSVTWTSGGTDTQYF
len: 15; abundance: NA; d_gene: NA; j_gene: TRBJ1-1; v_gene: TRBV7-9; CDR3nt: TGTGCCAGCAGCTTATACAGGCTCATGAACACTGAAGCTTTCTTT; CDR3aa: CASSLYRLMNTEAFF
len: 13; abundance: NA; d_gene: NA; j_gene: TRBJ1-2; v_gene: TRBV19; CDR3nt: TGTGCCAGTAGTATGTCAGGGGCACAAGGCTACACCTTC; CDR3aa: CASSMSGAQGYTF
len: 14; abundance: NA; d_gene: TRBD2; j_gene: TRBJ2-2; v_gene: TRBV24-1; CDR3nt: TGTGCCACTCGGACTAGCGGGAAAACCGGGGAGCTGTTTTTT; CDR3aa: CATRTSGKTGELFF
len: 15; abundance: NA; d_gene: NA; j_gene: TRBJ2-2; v_gene: TRBV7-6; CDR3nt: TGTGCCAGCTCGGGCGGGCCCCCGGGCACCGGGGAGCTGTTTTTT; CDR3aa: CASSGGPPGTGELFF
len: 18; abundance: once; d_gene: NA; j_gene: TRBJ2-5; v_gene: TRBV21-1; CDR3nt: TGTGCCAGCAGCAAACGCCCCGAGACTAGCGGGACCTTAGAGACCCAGTACTTC; CDR3aa: CASSKRPETSGTLETQYF
len: 18; abundance: NA; d_gene: NA; j_gene: TRBJ1-2; v_gene: TRBV4-3; CDR3nt: TGCGCCAGCAGCCAAGTCTCATCAGGGGTTCCATGGGGCTATGGCTACACCTTC; CDR3aa: CASSQVSSGVPWGYGYTF
len: 14; abundance: NA; d_gene: NA; j_gene: TRBJ2-3; v_gene: TRBV5-4; CDR3nt: TGTGCCAGCAGCTTCGACAGCTTCACAGATACGCAGTATTTT; CDR3aa: CASSFDSFTDTQYF
len: 15; abundance: NA; d_gene: NA; j_gene: TRBJ1-1; v_gene: TRBV6-5; CDR3nt: TGTGCCAGCAGTTACTCTTGGGGGGAGGGGACTGAAGCTTTCTTT; CDR3aa: CASSYSWGEGTEAFF
len: 15; abundance: NA; d_gene: TRBD2; j_gene: TRBJ2-4; v_gene: TRBV7-8; CDR3nt: TGTGCCAGCAGCCAACGGAGCGGGGGGCCCGACCTTCAGTACTTC; CDR3aa: CASSQRSGGPDLQYF
len: 12; abundance: NA; d_gene: NA; j_gene: TRBJ2-7; v_gene: TRBV5-1; CDR3nt: TGCGCCAGTGCGTTGTCAGGGCGCGAGCAGTACTTC; CDR3aa: CASALSGREQYF
len: 14; abundance: NA; d_gene: NA; j_gene: TRBJ2-3; v_gene: TRBV7-2; CDR3nt: TGTGCCAGCAGCGTTGGACTGAACACAGATACGCAGTATTTT; CDR3aa: CASSVGLNTDTQYF
len: 12; abundance: NA; d_gene: NA; j_gene: TRBJ1-1; v_gene: TRBV6-2/TRBV6-3; CDR3nt: TGTGCCAGCAGTTACATAGGGGGGGCAGCTTTCTTT; CDR3aa: CASSYIGGAAFF
len: 14; abundance: NA; d_gene: NA; j_gene: TRBJ1-4; v_gene: TRBV4-1; CDR3nt: TGCGCCAGCAGCCAAGATTGGACTTCTGAAAAACTGTTTTTT; CDR3aa: CASSQDWTSEKLFF
len: 14; abundance: NA; d_gene: NA; j_gene: TRBJ1-5; v_gene: TRBV5-4; CDR3nt: TGTGCCAGCAGCTTGGATTCGGGTGATCAGCCCCAGCATTTT; CDR3aa: CASSLDSGDQPQHF
len: 15; abundance: NA; d_gene: NA; j_gene: TRBJ2-7; v_gene: TRBV7-2; CDR3nt: TGTGCCAGCAGCTTAGTTTCGGTTAGCTCCTACGAGCAGTACTTC; CDR3aa: CASSLVSVSSYEQYF
len: 12; abundance: NA; d_gene: NA; j_gene: TRBJ1-2; v_gene: TRBV30; CDR3nt: TGTGCCTGGAGTGTACGCGGCAAAGGCTACACCTTC; CDR3aa: CAWSVRGKGYTF
len: 16; abundance: NA; d_gene: NA; j_gene: TRBJ2-6; v_gene: TRBV7-2; CDR3nt: TGTGCCAGCAGCTTAGGAGTATTCCCTGGGGCCAACGTCCTGACTTTC; CDR3aa: CASSLGVFPGANVLTF
len: 15; abundance: NA; d_gene: NA; j_gene: TRBJ2-1; v_gene: TRBV18; CDR3nt: TGTGCCAGCGCTACCGGCGGGGGCGACTACAATGAGCAGTTCTTC; CDR3aa: CASATGGGDYNEQFF
len: 14; abundance: few; d_gene: NA; j_gene: TRBJ1-2; v_gene: TRBV10-3; CDR3nt: TGTGCCATCAGTGAGGTTACAGTCGGCTATGGCTACACCTTC; CDR3aa: CAISEVTVGYGYTF
len: 13; abundance: NA; d_gene: TRBD1; j_gene: TRBJ1-2; v_gene: TRBV11-2; CDR3nt: TGTGCCAGCAGCCCCTCCGGACAGGACGGCTACACCTTC; CDR3aa: CASSPSGQDGYTF
len: 14; abundance: NA; d_gene: TRBD1; j_gene: TRBJ1-6; v_gene: TRBV3-1/TRBV3-2; CDR3nt: TGTGCCAGCAGCCAGGGGACAGATAATTCACCCCTCCACTTT; CDR3aa: CASSQGTDNSPLHF
len: 15; abundance: few; d_gene: TRBD2; j_gene: TRBJ2-7; v_gene: TRBV4-2; CDR3nt: TGTGCCAGCAGCCAAGGCGCGGGAGGAACTTACGAGCAGTACTTC; CDR3aa: CASSQGAGGTYEQYF
len: 15; abundance: NA; d_gene: TRBD1; j_gene: TRBJ2-1; v_gene: TRBV27; CDR3nt: TGTGCCAGCAGCCAGGGGACAGGGGATGGGGATGAGCAGTTCTTC; CDR3aa: CASSQGTGDGDEQFF
len: 14; abundance: NA; d_gene: NA; j_gene: TRBJ2-2; v_gene: TRBV24-1; CDR3nt: TGTGCCACCAGTGATTTAAGAGGCCCCGGGGAGCTGTTTTTT; CDR3aa: CATSDLRGPGELFF
len: 15; abundance: NA; d_gene: TRBD1; j_gene: TRBJ1-2; v_gene: TRBV5-1; CDR3nt: TGCGCCAGCAGCTCGGACAGGGCCCTGAGTCTTGGCTACACCTTC; CDR3aa: CASSSDRALSLGYTF
len: 15; abundance: NA; d_gene: TRBD1; j_gene: TRBJ1-4; v_gene: TRBV18; CDR3nt: TGTGCCAGCTCACCCCCGGGACAGCCCGGAGAAAAACTGTTTTTT; CDR3aa: CASSPPGQPGEKLFF
len: 14; abundance: NA; d_gene: TRBD1; j_gene: TRBJ2-2; v_gene: TRBV27; CDR3nt: TGTGCCAGCAGGGGGACAGGGAACACCGGGGAGCTGTTTTTT; CDR3aa: CASRGTGNTGELFF
len: 15; abundance: NA; d_gene: TRBD1; j_gene: TRBJ2-2; v_gene: TRBV6-2/TRBV6-3; CDR3nt: TGTGCCAGCAGTTCAGGACAGGGGAACACCGGGGAGCTGTTTTTT; CDR3aa: CASSSGQGNTGELFF
len: 17; abundance: few; d_gene: TRBD1; j_gene: TRBJ1-6; v_gene: TRBV27; CDR3nt: TGTGCCAGCAGTTCGCCCGTAAGACTGACAGGGAGTTCACCCCTCCACTTT; CDR3aa: CASSSPVRLTGSSPLHF
len: 14; abundance: NA; d_gene: NA; j_gene: TRBJ1-1; v_gene: TRBV9; CDR3nt: TGTGCCAGCAGCGTAGAACTTGAAGGGGCTGAAGCTTTCTTT; CDR3aa: CASSVELEGAEAFF
len: 14; abundance: NA; d_gene: TRBD2; j_gene: TRBJ2-3; v_gene: TRBV2; CDR3nt: TGTGCCACTGGGCCAAGCGGGACCACAGATACGCAGTATTTT; CDR3aa: CATGPSGTTDTQYF
len: 14; abundance: once; d_gene: TRBD1; j_gene: TRBJ1-1; v_gene: TRBV19; CDR3nt: TGTGCCAGTAGTATGGGACAGGGTATCGCTGAAGCTTTCTTT; CDR3aa: CASSMGQGIAEAFF
len: 12; abundance: NA; d_gene: NA; j_gene: TRBJ1-1; v_gene: TRBV7-2; CDR3nt: TGTGCCAGCAGCCCCCAGGGGCTTCGGGCTTTCTTT; CDR3aa: CASSPQGLRAFF